The sequence of this T cell receptor beta chain was determined in a study of OX40 agonist ivuxolimab in advanced cancers. About the study as a whole: The costimulatory receptor OX40 (CD134) was targeted by ivuxolimab, a fully human IgG2 agonistic monoclonal antibody. Intravenous ivuxolimab was administered to patients every 2 weeks at six dose levels: 0.01, 0.1, 0.3, 1.5, 3 and 10 mg/kg. Of the roughly 52 dose-escalation patients, hepatocellular carcinoma was present in about 20, melanoma in some 15, renal cell carcinoma in 9 and head and neck cancer in 9. In the dose-escalation cohort, 70% to 90% of patients were male, and the mean age was approximately 60 years with a range of about 20 to 80. Prior anti-PD-1, anti-PD-L1 or anti-CTLA-4 therapy was permitted, and checkpoint inhibitors had been received by less than 45% of dose-escalation patients. Three dose-escalation patients achieved partial responses, one with hepatocellular carcinoma and two with cutaneous melanoma. The point of sequencing TCRbeta in the periphery was to test whether ivuxolimab changed TCR sequence diversity and drove clonal T-cell expansion. The paper describes the monotherapy dose-escalation part (N = 52 patients) of the phase I trial of ivuxolimab.

Patients with a history of autoimmune disease or receiving systemic immunosuppression were excluded from the trial. Peripheral blood for TCR sequencing was drawn from every dose cohort at baseline, at cycle 4 day 1 and at cycle 7 day 1. The samples were drawn from a first-in-human, open-label, multicenter phase I dose-escalation trial of ivuxolimab. Adults with locally advanced or metastatic melanoma, renal cell, hepatocellular, or head and neck squamous cell carcinoma were enrolled in the trial. Before TCR sequencing, CD4+ and CD8+ T cells were separately sorted from peripheral blood. Concerning this clone: Its binding antigen is unknown. Nothing much larger sits one base from this clone, and base qualities are not available.

To sequence the TCRbeta CDR3 region, genomic DNA was isolated from the sorted cells. The immunoSEQ Assay was used to sequence the TCRbeta CDR3 regions. As stored in TCRdb, this immuneACCESS dataset retains in-frame rearrangements with V and J assigned. A fraction of the clones does not appear; measured against another copy, unresolved V genes explain less than half of the discrepancy, and the remainder lacks a known reason. Recorded for this sample are about 45,000 clones; approximately 88% of them occurred a single time. About 16% of the sample is taken by the ten largest. The paper's findings and limits, for the study overall: In partial responders in the 0.1-3.0 mg/kg groups, normalized peripheral clonal expansion was found to be among the lowest, especially among CD8+ T cells. Which antigens the clonally expanded peripheral T cells were specific for was not determined. Low levels of normalized T-cell clonal expansion were also seen in some nonresponding patients. At doses of 0.1 to 3.0 mg/kg, clonal expansion of both CD4+ and CD8+ T cells in blood was seen between baseline and week 6. After ivuxolimab, expanded clones were on average more numerous among CD8+ T cells than among CD4+ T cells.

This specimen was CD4+ or CD8+ T cells sorted from blood, taken in a trial of the OX40 agonist ivuxolimab. The TCR originated in an adult with an advanced solid tumor such as melanoma, head and neck, liver or kidney cancer.

The bases are TGTGCCAGCAGCCCCCATAGCGGACCCTCCTACGAGCAGTACTTC. This gives the protein CASSPHSGPSYEQYF. The rearranged segments are TRBV9 and TRBJ2-7, with a tentative D gene TRBD2 over 6 matching bases. Based on the germline V gene, the CDR1 and CDR2 sequences are SGDLS and YYNGEE. Measured from the cysteine to the phenylalanine, the CDR3 is 15 residues long. The kept DNA is CDR3 alone, 45 bases in frame from the first base. V and J are truncated by 4 bases and 0 bases respectively, leaving an intervening sequence of 14 bases. The entire variable domain, with the stretches around the CDR3 drawn from the reference TRBV9 and TRBJ2-7 proteins, is DSGVTQTPKHLITATGQRVTLRCSPRSGDLSVYWYQQSLDQGLQFLIQYYNGEERAKGNILERFSAQQFPDLHSELNLSSLELGDSALYFCASSPHSGPSYEQYFGPGTRLTVT.